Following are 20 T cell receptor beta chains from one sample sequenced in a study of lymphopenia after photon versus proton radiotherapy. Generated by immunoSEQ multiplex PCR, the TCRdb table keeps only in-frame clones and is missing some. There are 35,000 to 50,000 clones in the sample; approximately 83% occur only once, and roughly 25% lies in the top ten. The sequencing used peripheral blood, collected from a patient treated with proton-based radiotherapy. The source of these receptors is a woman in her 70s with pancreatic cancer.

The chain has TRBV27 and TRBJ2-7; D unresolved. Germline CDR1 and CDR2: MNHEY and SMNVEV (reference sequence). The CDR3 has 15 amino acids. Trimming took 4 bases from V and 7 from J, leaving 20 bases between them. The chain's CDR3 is CASSSPLRKAREQYF. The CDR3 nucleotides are TGTGCCAGCAGTTCCCCCTTGCGGAAGGCGAGGGAGCAGTACTTC.

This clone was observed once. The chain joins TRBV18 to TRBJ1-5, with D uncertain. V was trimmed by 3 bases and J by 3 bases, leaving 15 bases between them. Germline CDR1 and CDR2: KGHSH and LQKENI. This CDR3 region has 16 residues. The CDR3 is CASSPSPGVSNQPQHF. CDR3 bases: TGTGCCAGCTCACCGTCACCCGGGGTCTCCAATCAGCCCCAGCATTTT.

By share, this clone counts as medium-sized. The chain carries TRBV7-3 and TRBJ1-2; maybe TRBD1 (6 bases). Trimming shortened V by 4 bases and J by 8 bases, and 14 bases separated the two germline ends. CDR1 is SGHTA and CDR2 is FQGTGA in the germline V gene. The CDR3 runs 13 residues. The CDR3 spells CASSSDSLVGYTF. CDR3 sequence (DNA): TGTGCCAGCAGCTCGGACAGTTTAGTAGGCTACACCTTC.

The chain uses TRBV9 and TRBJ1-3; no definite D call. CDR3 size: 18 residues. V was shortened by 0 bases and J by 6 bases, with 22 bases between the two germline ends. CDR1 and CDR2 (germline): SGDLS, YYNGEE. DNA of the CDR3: TGTGCCAGCAGCGTAGAAGCGTATTCGGGCACCGGGGAAAACACCATATATTTT. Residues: CASSVEAYSGTGENTIYF.

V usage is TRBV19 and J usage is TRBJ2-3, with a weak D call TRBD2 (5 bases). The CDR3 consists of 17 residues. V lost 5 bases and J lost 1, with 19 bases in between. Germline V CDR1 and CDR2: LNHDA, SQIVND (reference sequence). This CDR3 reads CASSVSPSRIGTDTQYF. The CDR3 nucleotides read TGTGCCAGTAGTGTGTCTCCTAGCCGAATCGGCACAGATACGCAGTATTTT.

CDR3: CASRSGGETEAFF. The CDR3 DNA sequence: TGTGCCAGCAGATCAGGGGGCGAGACTGAAGCTTTCTTT. The chain has TRBV28 and TRBJ1-1; 8 bases fit TRBD1. CDR3 length equals 13 residues. Trimming cost V 6 bases and J 5 bases; bases outside gene matches: 5. Germline CDR1 MDHEN, CDR2 SYDVKM.

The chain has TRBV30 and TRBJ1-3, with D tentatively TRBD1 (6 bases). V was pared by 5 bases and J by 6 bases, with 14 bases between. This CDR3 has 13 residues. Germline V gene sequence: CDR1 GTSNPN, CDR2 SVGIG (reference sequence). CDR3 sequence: CAWETGFSNTIYF. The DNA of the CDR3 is TGTGCCTGGGAGACAGGTTTTTCAAACACCATATATTTT.

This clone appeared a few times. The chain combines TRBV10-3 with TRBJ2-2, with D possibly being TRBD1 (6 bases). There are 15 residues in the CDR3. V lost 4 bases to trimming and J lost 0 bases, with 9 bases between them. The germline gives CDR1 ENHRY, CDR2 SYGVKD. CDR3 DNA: TGTGCCATCAGTGGGACAGCACCGAACACCGGGGAGCTGTTTTTT. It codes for CAISGTAPNTGELFF.

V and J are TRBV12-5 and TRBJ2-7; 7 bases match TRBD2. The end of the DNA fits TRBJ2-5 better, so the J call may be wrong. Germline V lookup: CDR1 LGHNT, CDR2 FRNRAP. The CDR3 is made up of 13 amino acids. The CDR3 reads CASGLWGGETQYF. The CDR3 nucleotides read TGTGCTAGTGGTTTGTGGGGGGGAGAGACCCAGTACTTC.

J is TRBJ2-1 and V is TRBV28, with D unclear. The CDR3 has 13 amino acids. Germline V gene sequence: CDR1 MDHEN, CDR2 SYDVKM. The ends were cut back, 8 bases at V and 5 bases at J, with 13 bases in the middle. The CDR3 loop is CASLNPADNEQFF. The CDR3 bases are TGTGCCAGCTTGAACCCGGCGGACAATGAGCAGTTCTTC.

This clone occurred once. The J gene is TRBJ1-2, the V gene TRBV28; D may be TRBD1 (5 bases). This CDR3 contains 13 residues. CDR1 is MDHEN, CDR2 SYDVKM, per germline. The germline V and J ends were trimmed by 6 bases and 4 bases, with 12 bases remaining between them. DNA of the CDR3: TGTGCCAGCAGCACCGGGGCCGTCTATGGCTACACCTTC. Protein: CASSTGAVYGYTF.

The CDR3 loop is CASSQDSETGAGANVLTF. The CDR3 nucleotides read TGCGCCAGCAGCCAAGATAGTGAGACAGGGGCTGGGGCCAACGTCCTGACTTTC. The rearrangement uses TRBV4-1 and TRBJ2-6; 8 bases match TRBD1. The CDR3 covers 18 residues. The J segment lost 2 bases and the V segment lost 0 bases, leaving 6 bases of the junction unmatched. From germline, CDR1 is MGHRA and CDR2 YSYEKL.

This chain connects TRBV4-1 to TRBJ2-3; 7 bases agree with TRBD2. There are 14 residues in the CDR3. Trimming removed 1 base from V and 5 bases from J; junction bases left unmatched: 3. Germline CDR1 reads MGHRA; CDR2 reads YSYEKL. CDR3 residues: CASSQGGRGDTQYF. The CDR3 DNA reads TGCGCCAGCAGCCAAGGCGGGAGAGGAGATACGCAGTATTTT.

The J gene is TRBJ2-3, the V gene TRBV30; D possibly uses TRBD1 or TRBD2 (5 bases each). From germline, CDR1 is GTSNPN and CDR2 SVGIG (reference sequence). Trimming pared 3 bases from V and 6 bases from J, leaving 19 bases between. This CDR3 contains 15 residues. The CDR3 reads CAWSYSPGPRDTQYF. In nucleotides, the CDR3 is TGTGCCTGGAGCTACAGTCCGGGACCCCGGGATACGCAGTATTTT.

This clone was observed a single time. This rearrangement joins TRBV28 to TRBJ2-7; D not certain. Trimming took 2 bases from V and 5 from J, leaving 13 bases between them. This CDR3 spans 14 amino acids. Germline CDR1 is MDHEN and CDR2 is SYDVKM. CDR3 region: CASSLPTLSDEQYF. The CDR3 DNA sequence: TGTGCCAGCAGTTTACCCACCCTCTCTGACGAGCAGTACTTC.

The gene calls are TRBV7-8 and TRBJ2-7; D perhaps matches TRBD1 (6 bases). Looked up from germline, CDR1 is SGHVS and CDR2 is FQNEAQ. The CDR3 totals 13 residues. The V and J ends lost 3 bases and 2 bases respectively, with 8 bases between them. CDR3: CASSFGQTYEQYF. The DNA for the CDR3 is TGTGCCAGCAGCTTCGGACAGACCTACGAGCAGTACTTC.

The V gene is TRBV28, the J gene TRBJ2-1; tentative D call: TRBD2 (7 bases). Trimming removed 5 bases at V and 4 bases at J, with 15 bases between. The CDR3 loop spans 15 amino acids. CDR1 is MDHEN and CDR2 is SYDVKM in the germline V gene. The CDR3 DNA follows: TGTGCCAGCAGTCGAAGCGGGACACAGTACAATGAGCAGTTCTTC. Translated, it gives CASSRSGTQYNEQFF.

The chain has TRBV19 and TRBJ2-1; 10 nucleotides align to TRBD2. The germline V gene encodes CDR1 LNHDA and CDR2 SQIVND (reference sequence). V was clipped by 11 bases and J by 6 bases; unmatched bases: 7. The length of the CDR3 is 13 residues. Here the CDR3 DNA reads TGTGCCGGAGAGCGGGAGGGGGGCAATGAGCAGTTCTTC. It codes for CAGEREGGNEQFF.

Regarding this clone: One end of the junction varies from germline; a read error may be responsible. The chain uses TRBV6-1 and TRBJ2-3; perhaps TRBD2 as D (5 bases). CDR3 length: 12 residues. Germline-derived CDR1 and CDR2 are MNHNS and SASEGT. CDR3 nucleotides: TGTGCCACCAGTAGCGTAACAGATACGCAGTATTTT. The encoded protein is CATSSVTDTQYF.

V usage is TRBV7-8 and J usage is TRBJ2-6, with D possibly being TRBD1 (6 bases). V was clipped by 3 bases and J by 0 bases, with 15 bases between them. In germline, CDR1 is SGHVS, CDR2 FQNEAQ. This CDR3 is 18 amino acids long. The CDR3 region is CASSFGQRGDSGANVLTF. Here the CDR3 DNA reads TGTGCCAGCAGCTTCGGACAGAGAGGGGACTCTGGGGCCAACGTCCTGACTTTC.